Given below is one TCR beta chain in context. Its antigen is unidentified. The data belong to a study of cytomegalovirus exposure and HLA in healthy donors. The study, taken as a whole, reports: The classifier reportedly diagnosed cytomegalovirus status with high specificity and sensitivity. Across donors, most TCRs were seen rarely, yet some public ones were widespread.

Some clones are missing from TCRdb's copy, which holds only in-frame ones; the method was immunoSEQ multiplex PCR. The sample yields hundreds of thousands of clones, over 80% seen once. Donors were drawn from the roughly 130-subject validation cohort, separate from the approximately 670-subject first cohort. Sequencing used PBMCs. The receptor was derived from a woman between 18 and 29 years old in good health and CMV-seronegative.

CDR3 in DNA: TGTGCCAGCAGCTCACAAGGGGGACTCCGAAGGGGTGGCAGCACAGATACGCAGTATTTT. Translation gives CASSSQGGLRRGGSTDTQYF. The V gene is TRBV7-3, the J gene TRBJ2-3, with D perhaps being TRBD1 or TRBD2 (6 bases each). Looked up from germline, CDR1 is SGHTA and CDR2 is FQGTGA. With 4 bases removed from V and 0 bases from J, the gap between germline ends came to 26 bases. The CDR3 loop spans 20 amino acids.